The 23 T cell receptor beta chains given below trace back to one sample, sequenced in a study of regulatory T cells in long-lasting Graves disease. This sample's time point: persistent/refractory GD, antithyroid drugs over 5 years with positive TRAb. PBMC RNA served as the TCR library source. Combining iRepertoire HTBI primers with Arm-PCR of CDR3 regions, the authors built TCR beta libraries. TCRdb re-derived calls from the multiplex PCR reads in MiXCR, one entry per CDR3 protein. The data show hundreds of thousands of distinct CDR3 sequences, around a fifth seen once. The sequences come from peripheral blood mononuclear cells (PBMCs), collected when the disease was refractory, from a patient treated with antithyroid drugs. The receptor source for this set is a female donor with Graves disease.

The chain combines TRBV5-6 with TRBJ2-1; 8 positions match TRBD1. Germline-derived CDR1 and CDR2 are SGHDT and YYEEEE. The ends lost 3 bases at V and 6 bases at J; junction bases unmatched: 11. The CDR3 contains 16 residues. The CDR3: CASSSYPGQGTNEQFF. CDR3 bases: TGTGCCAGCAGCTCCTACCCCGGACAGGGCACCAATGAGCAGTTCTTC.

This clonotype appeared a few times. The gene calls are TRBV3-1 and TRBJ1-2, with TRBD1 matching over 7 bases. The CDR3 runs to 19 residues. Germline V CDR1 and CDR2: LGHDT, YNNKEL (reference sequence). Unmatched junction bases numbered 15, after V lost 0 bases and J lost 2 bases. The CDR3 protein is CASSQEESRAGGTNYGYTF. The CDR3 DNA is TGTGCCAGCAGCCAAGAAGAGAGTCGGGCAGGGGGGACGAACTATGGCTACACCTTC.

The chain joins TRBV19 to TRBJ1-5; TRBD1 might be the D (5 bases). Germline CDR1 is LNHDA and CDR2 is SQIVND (reference sequence). The CDR3 has 16 residues. In DNA form, the CDR3 reads TGTGGTAGTCTGTCTGGGGGGGAAAGAAGCAATCAGCCCCAGCATTTT. Translating gives CGSLSGGERSNQPQHF.

In this sample, this clonotype turned up many times. The rearrangement joins TRBV28 to TRBJ1-4; tentative D call: TRBD1 (5 bases). Trimming cost V 6 bases and J 6 bases, with 11 bases left between them. The CDR3 has 13 amino acids. CDR1 MDHEN and CDR2 SYDVKM come from the germline V gene. CDR3 coding DNA: TGTGCCAGCAGGCCACAGGTCTATGAAAAACTGTTTTTT. Translating gives CASRPQVYEKLFF.

Of note for this clonotype: A junction end diverges from the germline sequence, so it may reflect a read error. V and J are TRBV5-1 and TRBJ1-4, with 10 bases fitting TRBD1. Germline values: CDR1 SGHRS, CDR2 YFSETQ. The CDR3 length is 18 residues. This chain's CDR3 is CASSPGTGVQLTNEKLFF. The CDR3 DNA is TGCGCCAGCAGCCCCGGGACAGGGGTCCAACTGACTAATGAGAAACTGTTTTTT. The variable domain in full, completed from reference TRBV5-1 and TRBJ1-4, reads KAGVTQTPRYLIKTRGQQVTLSCSPISGHRSVSWYQQTPGQGLQFLFEYFSETQRNKGNFPGRFSGRQFSNSRSEMNVSTLELGDSALYLCASSPGTGVQLTNEKLFFGSGTQLSVL.

This clonotype was seen at least ten times. The chain employs TRBV28 and TRBJ2-7; 10 nucleotides line up with TRBD2. V was pared by 3 bases and J by 3 bases, with 2 bases of the junction left unmatched. The CDR3 spans 14 residues. Germline V CDR1 and CDR2: MDHEN, SYDVKM. DNA for the CDR3: TGTGCCAGCAGTTTTACTAGCGGGATCTACGAGCAGTACTTC. Its protein product is CASSFTSGIYEQYF. The whole variable domain, remainder taken from reference TRBV28 and TRBJ2-7, is DVKVTQSSRYLVKRTGEKVFLECVQDMDHENMFWYRQDPGLGLRLIYFSYDVKMKEKGDIPEGYSVSREKKERFSLILESASTNQTSMYLCASSFTSGIYEQYFGPGTRLTVT.

In DNA, the CDR3 is TGTGCCATCAGTGAGTCGGACAGCAATAATTCACCCCTCCACTTT. Its translation: CAISESDSNNSPLHF. The chain joins TRBV10-3 to TRBJ1-6, with D tentatively TRBD1 (6 bases). V lost 0 bases to trimming and J lost 5 bases, with 8 bases between them. The germline gives CDR1 ENHRY, CDR2 SYGVKD. The CDR3 is made up of 15 amino acids.

The DNA of the CDR3 is TGTGCCAGTACCCTCGGACCCCGTGGCTATGGCTACACCTTC. It encodes CASTLGPRGYGYTF. The rearrangement uses TRBV19 and TRBJ1-2; D gene unclear. This CDR3 region has 14 residues. Trimming cost V 7 bases and J 4 bases, with 16 bases left between them. Germline CDR1 is LNHDA and CDR2 is SQIVND (reference sequence).

This clonotype was counted only a few times. The chain recombines TRBV15 with TRBJ2-3; maybe TRBD1 (5 bases). Germline V gene sequence: CDR1 LNHNV, CDR2 YYDKDF (reference sequence). V lost 3 bases, J lost 4 bases, and 8 bases lay in between. This CDR3 spans 13 amino acids. DNA for the CDR3: TGTGCCACCAGCAGCCCAGGGTCAGATACGCAGTATTTT. Translated, it gives CATSSPGSDTQYF.

The V gene is TRBV11-3, the J gene TRBJ2-3, with 8 bases identical to TRBD2. V lost 5 bases to trimming and J lost 6 bases; unmatched junction nucleotides: 10. Germline V gene lookup returns CDR1 SGHNT and CDR2 YENEEA. CDR3 length equals 15 residues. The CDR3 DNA follows: TGTGCCAGCAGCAACGCTAGCGGGTTTGCGGATACGCAGTATTTT. Its protein product is CASSNASGFADTQYF.

This chain connects TRBV25-1 to TRBJ2-7; D unresolved. Per germline, CDR1 MGHDK and CDR2 SYGVNS. V shed 1 base and J shed 5 bases, with 9 bases lying between them. The CDR3 runs 13 residues. CDR3 DNA: TGTGCCAGCAGTGAATGGCAGTGGAACGAGCAGTACTTC. Protein: CASSEWQWNEQYF.

Ten or more counts support this clonotype. The chain joins TRBV7-8 to TRBJ2-7; the D gene is possibly TRBD1 (5 bases). Per the germline V gene, CDR1 is SGHVS and CDR2 is FQNEAQ. V was clipped by 5 bases and J by 2 bases, with 19 bases between them. The CDR3 contains 16 residues. Written as DNA, the CDR3 is TGTGCCAGCAGCCCCCACCTTAGGGGTCGGACCTACGAGCAGTACTTC. Encoded protein: CASSPHLRGRTYEQYF.

On this clonotype: A read error is possible here, since a much larger clone lies one base away. The rearrangement links TRBV11-2 to TRBJ1-6; D possibly corresponds to TRBD1 (5 bases). CDR1 is SGHAT, CDR2 FQNNGV, per germline. The CDR3 has 16 amino acids. The V gene lost 0 bases and the J gene lost 9 bases, with 15 bases spanning the gap. Here the CDR3 reads CASSLDSEGFASPLHF. For the CDR3, the DNA is TGTGCCAGCAGCTTAGATTCGGAGGGGTTCGCTTCACCCCTCCACTTT.

V is TRBV30 and J is TRBJ1-2, with D possibly being TRBD1 (5 bases). This CDR3 is built from 12 residues. CDR1 is GTSNPN and CDR2 is SVGIG in the germline V gene (reference sequence). The V end was cut by 0 bases, the J end by 8 bases, with 10 bases between. CDR3 in amino acids: CAWSVAGLGYTF. The CDR3 DNA follows: TGTGCCTGGAGTGTCGCGGGGCTCGGCTACACCTTC.

This clonotype was detected ten times or more. The rearrangement links TRBV20-1 to TRBJ2-7; D unresolved. The V gene's germline CDR1 is DFQATT and CDR2 SNEGSKA (reference sequence). The CDR3 consists of 14 residues. V was pared by 4 bases and J by 2 bases, with 15 bases between. Written as DNA, the CDR3 is TGCAGTGCTACCCCGGTCGTTGAAGCCTACGAGCAGTACTTC. This encodes CSATPVVEAYEQYF.

This clonotype was counted many times. This chain uses TRBV20-1 with TRBJ1-6; D gene uncertain. Germline-derived CDR1 and CDR2 are DFQATT and SNEGSKA (reference sequence). The CDR3 runs to 14 residues. The V and J ends lost 6 bases and 7 bases respectively, with 16 bases between them. The CDR3 region is CSALFGVGNSPLHF. The CDR3 nucleotides are TGCAGTGCCCTTTTTGGAGTAGGGAATTCACCCCTCCACTTT.

At least ten counts were recorded for this clonotype. The genes are TRBV7-6 and TRBJ2-7; tentatively, D is TRBD2 (6 bases). Trimming pared 5 bases from V and 4 bases from J, leaving 9 bases between. The CDR3 runs 12 residues. Germline CDR1 reads SGHVS; CDR2 reads FNYEAQ. CDR3 nucleotides: TGTGCCAGCAGCCCCGGACTATACGAGCAGTACTTC. This translates into CASSPGLYEQYF.

CDR3 sequence (DNA): TGTGCCAGCAGTTTCGACAGGGGGCTTGGGACTGAAGCTTTCTTT. Its translation: CASSFDRGLGTEAFF. The gene calls are TRBV28 and TRBJ1-1, with 10 positions matching TRBD1. This CDR3 has 15 amino acids. After removal of 3 bases from V and 5 bases from J, the junction contained 6 bases not matched to a gene. Germline CDR1 is MDHEN and CDR2 is SYDVKM.

V and J are TRBV7-2 and TRBJ1-2; TRBD1 agrees at 7 bases. There are 15 residues in the CDR3. The germline gives CDR1 SGHTA, CDR2 FQGNSA. J was trimmed by 7 bases and V by 1 base; bases with no gene match: 9. The CDR3 protein is CASSLESRGRGGYTF. CDR3 DNA sequence: TGTGCCAGCAGCTTAGAGTCGAGGGGGCGGGGTGGCTACACCTTC. The full variable domain, with the rest looked up from reference TRBV7-2 and TRBJ1-2, is GAGVSQSPSNKVTEKGKDVELRCDPISGHTALYWYRQSLGQGLEFLIYFQGNSAPDKSGLPSDRFSAERTGGSVSTLTIQRTQQEDSAVYLCASSLESRGRGGYTFGSGTRLTVV.

The chain recombines TRBV12-3 or TRBV12-4 with TRBJ2-2; no definite D call. Trimming took off 7 bases at V and 6 bases at J, with 6 bases between the two ends. The CDR3 totals 11 residues. The CDR3 protein is CASTGPGELFF. As DNA, the CDR3 is TGTGCCAGCACCGGGCCCGGGGAGCTGTTTTTT.

The sample holds many counts of this clonotype. The chain couples TRBV10-3 to TRBJ1-6; D call uncertain. The CDR3 consists of 12 residues. Trimming took off 2 bases at V and 11 bases at J, with 7 bases between the two ends. Germline loops: CDR1 ENHRY, CDR2 SYGVKD. The CDR3 DNA reads as TGTGCCATCAGTGAGGGCAGTCCACCCCTCCACTTT. Protein: CAISEGSPPLHF.

This clonotype was observed at least ten times. The chain has TRBV12-3 or TRBV12-4 and TRBJ1-4; 7 bases agree with TRBD1. Trimming cost V 4 bases and J 4 bases; bases outside gene matches: 3. This CDR3 has 14 amino acids. The CDR3 loop reads CASSSGQINEKLFF. The CDR3 DNA reads as TGTGCCAGCAGTTCGGGACAGATTAATGAAAAACTGTTTTTT.

The V gene is TRBV30, the J gene TRBJ2-5, with 9 bases aligning to TRBD2. Germline CDR1 reads GTSNPN; CDR2 reads SVGIG (reference sequence). Trimming took 2 bases from V and 0 from J; bases not matched to a gene: 7. The CDR3 contains 16 residues. CDR3 sequence (DNA): TGTGCCTGGAGTAGGGGGCGGGGGGGGTACCAAGAGACCCAGTACTTC. Translated, it gives CAWSRGRGGYQETQYF.